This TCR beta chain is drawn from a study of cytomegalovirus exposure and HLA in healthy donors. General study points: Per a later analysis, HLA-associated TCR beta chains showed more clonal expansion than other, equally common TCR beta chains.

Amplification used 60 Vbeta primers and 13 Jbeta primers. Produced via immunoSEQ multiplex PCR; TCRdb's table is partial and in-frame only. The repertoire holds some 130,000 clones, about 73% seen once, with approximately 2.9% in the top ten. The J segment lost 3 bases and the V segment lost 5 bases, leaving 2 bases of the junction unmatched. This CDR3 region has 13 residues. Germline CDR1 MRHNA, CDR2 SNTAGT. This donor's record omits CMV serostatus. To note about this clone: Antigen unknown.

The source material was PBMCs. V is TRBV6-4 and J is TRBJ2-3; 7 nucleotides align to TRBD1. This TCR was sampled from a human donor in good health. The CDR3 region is CASSRDSTDTQYF. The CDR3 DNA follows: TGTGCCAGCAGTCGGGACAGTACAGATACGCAGTATTTT.